These 3 T cell receptor beta chains originate from one sample sequenced in a study of tumor-infiltrating lymphocytes in localized non-small cell lung cancer (dated by TCRdb to the early 2020s). Library preparation used the immunoSEQ multiplex PCR assay. In TCRdb, the immuneACCESS table is reduced to in-frame sequences with V and J assigned. These tables do not hold every clone; where another copy was compared, an unresolved V gene accounts for under half, and the others remain unexplained. The sample table lists some 9,700 clones, around 80% of them with a count of one. The leading ten clones occupy 6.9% of the sample. Material for sequencing was uninvolved lung tissue not adjacent to the tumor. These receptors were collected from a human donor with non-small cell lung cancer.

The chain is built from TRBV27 and TRBJ2-5, with 11 bases identical to TRBD2. Germline CDR1 is MNHEY and CDR2 is SMNVEV (reference sequence). V trimming: 2 bases; J trimming: 1 base; junction bases outside the gene matches: 6. CDR3 size: 17 residues. CDR3 coding DNA: TGTGCCAGCAGTTTAAGGGGACTAGCGGTTTTCCAAGAGACCCAGTACTTC. This gives the protein CASSLRGLAVFQETQYF.

DNA of the CDR3: TGTGCCAGCAGCGACGGACAGGGCATCCAAGAGACCCAGTACTTC. Translating it yields CASSDGQGIQETQYF. The rearrangement joins TRBV7-2 to TRBJ2-5, with 8 bases lining up with TRBD1. Germline V gives CDR1 SGHTA, CDR2 FQGNSA. The CDR3 runs 15 residues. The V segment lost 5 bases and the J segment 1 base; nucleotides outside the gene matches: 6.

This chain joins TRBV5-6 and TRBJ2-6; D unresolved. Germline V gives CDR1 SGHDT, CDR2 YYEEEE. Trimming removed 6 bases at V and 3 bases at J, with 13 bases between. This CDR3 has 15 amino acids. The CDR3 nucleotides read TGTGCCAGCACCCTGGGCGCGAGTGGGGCCAACGTCCTGACTTTC. Translating gives CASTLGASGANVLTF.